This T cell receptor beta chain was observed in a study of OX40 agonist ivuxolimab in advanced cancers. Study as a whole: Dose-escalation patients' cancers were hepatocellular carcinoma, melanoma, renal cell or head and neck cancer.

Study observations and caveats: With doses of 0.1 to 3.0 mg/kg, CD4+ and CD8+ blood T cells had undergone clonal expansion by week 6. Clonal expansion was among the lowest in partial responders at 0.1-3.0 mg/kg, especially CD8+.

Produced via immunoSEQ multiplex PCR; TCRdb's table is partial and in-frame only. The sample holds approximately 130,000 clones, just over 90% seen once. The V end was cut by 0 bases, the J end by 4 bases, with 16 bases between. The CDR3 sequence is 16 residues long. Germline assignment: CDR1 SGHDT and CDR2 YYEEEE. In its sample, this clone was seen once. What it recognizes is unknown. The starting material was CD4+ or CD8+ T cells sorted from blood, obtained in a trial of the OX40 agonist ivuxolimab. V gene TRBV5-6 combines with J gene TRBJ1-1; perhaps TRBD1 as D (5 bases). The clonotype originates from an adult with an advanced solid tumor such as melanoma, head and neck, liver or kidney cancer. In DNA, the CDR3 is TGTGCCAGCAGCTTGGATCCGGCAGGGCGAGGCACTGAAGCTTTCTTT. Translated, it gives CASSLDPAGRGTEAFF.